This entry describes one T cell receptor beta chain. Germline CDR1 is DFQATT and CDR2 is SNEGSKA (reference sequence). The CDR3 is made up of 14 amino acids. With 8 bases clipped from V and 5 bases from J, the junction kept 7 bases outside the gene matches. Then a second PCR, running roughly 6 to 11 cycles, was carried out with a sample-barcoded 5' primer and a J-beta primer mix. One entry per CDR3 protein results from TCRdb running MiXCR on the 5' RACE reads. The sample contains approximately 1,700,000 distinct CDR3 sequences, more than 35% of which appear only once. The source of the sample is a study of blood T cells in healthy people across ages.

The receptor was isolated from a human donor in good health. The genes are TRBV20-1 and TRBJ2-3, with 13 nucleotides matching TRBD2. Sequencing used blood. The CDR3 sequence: CSTAGLAGVDTQYF. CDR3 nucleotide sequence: TGCAGTACCGCCGGACTAGCGGGGGTAGATACGCAGTATTTT.